This record covers a single TCR beta chain. The CDR3 spans 14 residues. V shed 3 bases, J shed 3 bases, and the junction held 3 bases outside the gene matches. Germline V gene lookup returns CDR1 MNHEY and CDR2 SMNVEV (reference sequence). In the original processing: Filtering differed for immunoSEQ, which gave only junction sequences without quality scores. Libraries were prepared by immunoSEQ multiplex PCR; TCRdb keeps only in-frame clonotypes and omits some of them. D and trimming were read from the DNA, whereas the V and J calls and clone size are those reported in that table. The sample records 530,000 or so clones, approximately 79% being singletons. The sample belongs to a study of shared clonotypes between healthy human individuals.

The V gene is TRBV27, the J gene TRBJ1-2; 8 nucleotides line up with TRBD1. The clonotype was recovered from a middle-aged woman in good health. Some clones in this sample may be carry-over from other donors' samples. The sample consisted of PBMCs. DNA for the CDR3: TGTGCCAGCAGTTTTTCAGGGGGCGACTATGGCTACACCTTC. This translates into CASSFSGGDYGYTF.